The clone carrying this TCR beta chain was detected many times. The source of the sample is a study of human T cells and chemical hapten exposure. Study-level information: DPC at 0.01% went onto the upper back in patch tests, read at 6 days.

Germline V gives CDR1 MNHNY, CDR2 SVGAGI (reference sequence). The CDR3 contains 14 residues. V was shortened by 2 bases and J by 5 bases, with 9 bases between the two germline ends. Time point: patch test 2, 6 weeks after DPC sensitization. Regarding treatment: therapeutic diphenylcyclopropenone sensitization with weekly scalp DPC. MiXCR was run by TCRdb on the RACE reads, yielding one entry per CDR3 protein. The repertoire holds around 75,000 distinct CDR3 sequences, with 10% as singletons. The rearrangement joins TRBV6-6 to TRBJ1-4; D uncertain. This sample comprised whole blood, obtained in connection with sensitization to the hapten diphenylcyclopropenone (DPC). This TCR was sampled from a woman in her forties or fifties with alopecia areata. Some clones in this sample may be carry-over from other donors' samples. Here the CDR3 DNA reads TGTGCCAGCAGTTACCCGCAGTCGAATGAAAAACTGTTTTTT. It translates to CASSYPQSNEKLFF.